The 26 T cell receptor beta chains in this list originate from one sample, sequenced in a study of blood T cell repertoires in COVID-19. This table comes from immunoSEQ multiplex PCR, and its TCRdb copy is limited to in-frame clones, with some not included. The table has about 170,000 clones, roughly four fifths seen once. The sample taken for sequencing was peripheral blood. These receptors originate from a human donor with acute or convalescent COVID-19. The donor label of this sample is uncertain.

This chain joins TRBV2 and TRBJ1-2; D might be TRBD1 (5 bases). Germline CDR1 is SNHLY and CDR2 is FYNNEI. The CDR3 sequence is 11 residues long. V gave up 3 bases and J gave up 8 bases, with 7 bases separating them. The CDR3 spells CASSDKGGYTF. As DNA, the CDR3 is TGTGCCAGCAGTGATAAGGGGGGCTACACCTTC.

This chain links TRBV6-1 with TRBJ2-2; 7 positions match TRBD2. Germline V gene data show CDR1 as MNHNS and CDR2 as SASEGT. The CDR3 contains 15 residues. The junction had 5 bases not matched to a gene; V was cut back by 2 bases and J by 5 bases. The CDR3 nucleotides are TGTGCCAGCAGTGAACGGGGGGTTCGGACCGGGGAGCTGTTTTTT. Encoded protein: CASSERGVRTGELFF.

The genes are TRBV7-7 and TRBJ2-5, with D maybe TRBD2 (6 bases). Germline V gene lookup returns CDR1 SSHAT and CDR2 FNYEAQ (reference sequence). CDR3 length: 15 residues. V was pared by 1 base and J by 2 bases, with 11 bases between. CDR3 protein: CASSLGRDLQETQYF. The CDR3 DNA reads TGTGCCAGCAGCTTAGGCCGGGACTTACAAGAGACCCAGTACTTC.

The chain carries TRBV2 and TRBJ1-5, with a weak D call TRBD1 (5 bases). Germline V lookup: CDR1 SNHLY, CDR2 FYNNEI. This CDR3 has 14 residues. V was cut by 3 bases and J by 4 bases, with 10 bases left in between. The CDR3 spells CASSDVGVNQPQHF. The DNA of the CDR3 is TGTGCCAGCAGTGATGTAGGGGTAAATCAGCCCCAGCATTTT.

The chain has TRBV7-6 and TRBJ2-3, with TRBD2 matching 8 bases. The CDR3 runs to 15 residues. Unmatched junction bases numbered 3, after V lost 4 bases and J lost 0 bases. Germline values: CDR1 SGHVS, CDR2 FNYEAQ. CDR3 sequence (DNA): TGTGCCAGCAGCTCAGCGGGGGCTAGCACAGATACGCAGTATTTT. Its translation: CASSSAGASTDTQYF.

The rearrangement links TRBV3-1 (or the pseudogene TRBV3-2) to TRBJ1-5; weak D call: TRBD1 (6 bases). The CDR3 spans 14 residues. Deletions cut 4 bases from V and 3 bases from J, with 10 bases between. Germline CDR1 and CDR2: LGHDT and YNNKEL (reference sequence). CDR3 nucleotides: TGTGCCAGCAGCCCCAGGACAGTCAATCAGCCCCAGCATTTT. Amino acids: CASSPRTVNQPQHF.

V usage is TRBV12-3 or TRBV12-4 and J usage is TRBJ2-3; D may be TRBD2 (6 bases). Trimming shortened V by 4 bases and J by 4 bases, and 9 bases separated the two germline ends. The CDR3 has 13 amino acids. The CDR3 DNA is TGTGCCAGCAGTTACGGCGGGGCAGATACGCAGTATTTT. Translated, it gives CASSYGGADTQYF.

This chain joins TRBV3-1 (or the pseudogene TRBV3-2) and TRBJ2-7; 10 bases fit TRBD2. Germline CDR1 reads LGHDT; CDR2 reads YNNKEL (reference sequence). J lost 6 bases, V lost 6 bases, and 8 bases had no gene match. The CDR3 is 14 amino acids. The CDR3: CASRSERGGREQYF. For the CDR3, the DNA is TGTGCCAGCAGATCAGAGCGGGGGGGCCGCGAGCAGTACTTC.

The sample holds a few counts of this clone. The chain is built from TRBV19 and TRBJ1-2, with 11 bases identical to TRBD1. The germline V gene has CDR1 LNHDA and CDR2 SQIVND (reference sequence). The CDR3 loop spans 14 amino acids. V was clipped by 8 bases and J by 7 bases; unmatched bases: 9. The CDR3, as DNA: TGTGCCAGTTCTCCGGGACAGGGGGGTGGTGGCTACACCTTC. This gives the protein CASSPGQGGGGYTF.

This sequence joins TRBV30 and TRBJ1-1; tentative D call: TRBD1 (5 bases). Trimming took 2 bases from V and 0 from J, leaving 10 bases between them. The CDR3 consists of 14 residues. CDR1 is GTSNPN, CDR2 SVGIG, per germline (reference sequence). CDR3 sequence: CAWSKGTVNTEAFF. The CDR3, as DNA: TGTGCCTGGAGTAAAGGGACTGTGAACACTGAAGCTTTCTTT.

The chain links TRBV9 to TRBJ2-7; D not certain. CDR1 is SGDLS and CDR2 is YYNGEE in the germline V gene. Trimming took off 0 bases at V and 4 bases at J, with 14 bases between the two ends. The CDR3 totals 15 residues. This chain's CDR3 is CASSVGLGGGYEQYF. The DNA of the CDR3 is TGTGCCAGCAGCGTAGGTTTGGGTGGCGGTTACGAGCAGTACTTC. The full variable domain, its missing parts supplied by reference TRBV9 and TRBJ2-7, is DSGVTQTPKHLITATGQRVTLRCSPRSGDLSVYWYQQSLDQGLQFLIQYYNGEERAKGNILERFSAQQFPDLHSELNLSSLELGDSALYFCASSVGLGGGYEQYFGPGTRLTVT.

This clone was picked up a small number of times. The chain has TRBV10-1 and TRBJ2-7, with 7 bases aligning to TRBD1. Germline CDR1 reads WNHNN; CDR2 reads SYGVQD (reference sequence). This CDR3 is built from 15 residues. Trimming at V came to 5 bases and at J to 0 bases, leaving 7 bases not matched to a gene. The CDR3 loop is CASSLGQLSSYEQYF. CDR3 DNA sequence: TGCGCCAGCAGTTTGGGACAGTTGAGCTCCTACGAGCAGTACTTC.

The chain couples TRBV10-3 to TRBJ2-3, with D possibly being TRBD1 (5 bases). The CDR3 loop spans 16 amino acids. From germline, CDR1 is ENHRY and CDR2 SYGVKD. The V and J ends lost 0 bases and 0 bases respectively, with 10 bases between them. The CDR3 DNA sequence: TGTGCCATCAGTGAGTCAGACAGATTAAGCACAGATACGCAGTATTTT. It encodes CAISESDRLSTDTQYF.

The chain recombines TRBV9 with TRBJ2-1, with 8 bases lining up with TRBD1. V was pared by 3 bases and J by 10 bases, with 12 bases of the junction left unmatched. CDR1 is SGDLS, CDR2 YYNGEE, per germline. This CDR3 has 15 residues. This CDR3 reads CASSEGQGAIREQFF. CDR3 nucleotide sequence: TGTGCCAGCAGCGAGGGCCAGGGGGCGATCCGAGAGCAGTTCTTC. Combining the CDR3 with reference TRBV9 and TRBJ2-1 gives the whole variable domain DSGVTQTPKHLITATGQRVTLRCSPRSGDLSVYWYQQSLDQGLQFLIQYYNGEERAKGNILERFSAQQFPDLHSELNLSSLELGDSALYFCASSEGQGAIREQFFGPGTRLTVL.

Note on this clone: At the DNA level, this CDR3 is encoded by other sequences in the same sample as well. This chain connects TRBV5-1 to TRBJ1-2; 10 positions agree with TRBD1. CDR1 is SGHRS and CDR2 is YFSETQ in the germline V gene. V lost 4 bases to trimming and J lost 6 bases; unmatched junction nucleotides: 6. CDR3 size: 14 residues. The CDR3 sequence: CASSLDRGRNGYTF. CDR3 DNA sequence: TGCGCCAGCAGCCTGGACAGGGGGAGAAATGGCTACACCTTC.

The chain combines TRBV2 with TRBJ2-6; 7 bases are a match to TRBD1. The CDR3 is 20 residues long. Per the germline V gene, CDR1 is SNHLY and CDR2 is FYNNEI. The junction had 16 bases not matched to a gene; V was cut back by 5 bases and J by 0 bases. CDR3 sequence (DNA): TGTGCCAGCAGTACGAGTCGAGGGGGCCCAGCAGACTCTGGGGCCAACGTCCTGACTTTC. It codes for CASSTSRGGPADSGANVLTF.

This clone was detected once. V is TRBV14 and J is TRBJ1-4, with D unresolved. CDR3 length: 16 residues. CDR1 SGHDN and CDR2 FVKESK come from the germline V gene. The V and J ends lost 1 base and 3 bases respectively, with 12 bases between them. The CDR3 is CASSQVTGDPNEKLFF. Written as DNA, the CDR3 is TGTGCCAGCAGCCAAGTAACCGGGGATCCTAATGAAAAACTGTTTTTT.

The J gene is TRBJ2-5, the V gene TRBV27; maybe TRBD2 (6 bases). V was shortened by 5 bases and J by 8 bases, with 18 bases between the two germline ends. The CDR3 consists of 14 residues. CDR1 and CDR2 (germline): MNHEY, SMNVEV (reference sequence). The CDR3 here is CASSPGVGGPTQYF. DNA of the CDR3: TGTGCCAGCAGTCCGGGGGTGGGCGGCCCAACCCAGTACTTC.

This chain links TRBV19 with TRBJ1-4, with 7 positions matching TRBD1. The CDR3 is 14 residues long. The V segment lost 7 bases and the J segment 6 bases; nucleotides outside the gene matches: 8. Per germline, CDR1 LNHDA and CDR2 SQIVND (reference sequence). CDR3 DNA sequence: TGTGCCAGTAATGACAGGGTCGGGGATGAAAAACTGTTTTTT. Translation: CASNDRVGDEKLFF.

This clone was counted once. The J gene is TRBJ2-1, the V gene TRBV5-5, with D tentatively TRBD1 (7 bases). The CDR3 consists of 12 residues. Looked up from germline, CDR1 is SGHKS and CDR2 is YYEKEE (reference sequence). V was pared by 3 bases and J by 9 bases, with 10 bases between. The DNA of the CDR3 is TGTGCCAGCAGCTCAGGGGGGTTTGAGCAGTTCTTC. Protein product: CASSSGGFEQFF.

The V and J genes are TRBV7-6 and TRBJ2-7, with 9 bases aligning to TRBD1. The V segment lost 8 bases and the J segment 5 bases; nucleotides outside the gene matches: 10. The CDR3 is 14 residues long. Looked up from germline, CDR1 is SGHVS and CDR2 is FNYEAQ. DNA for the CDR3: TGTGCCAGCGGGGGAGGACAGGGGAAAAACGAGCAGTACTTC. The encoded protein is CASGGGQGKNEQYF.

This chain uses TRBV5-8 with TRBJ1-2; 10 bases align to TRBD1. The CDR3 loop spans 16 amino acids. The V gene end was trimmed by 6 bases and the J gene end by 5 bases; junction bases not matched to a gene: 13. Germline CDR1 is SGHTS and CDR2 is YDEGEE. CDR3 region: CASNTGQGTPKYGYTF. CDR3 nucleotides: TGTGCCAGCAATACGGGACAGGGGACCCCCAAGTATGGCTACACCTTC.

The chain employs TRBV20-1 and TRBJ2-7; TRBD2 might be the D (5 bases). Trimming pared 0 bases from V and 11 bases from J, leaving 11 bases between. Per the germline V gene, CDR1 is DFQATT and CDR2 is SNEGSKA (reference sequence). The CDR3 totals 11 residues. CDR3 DNA: TGCAGTGCTAGAGAAGATTCAGCGGAGTACTTC. This codes for CSAREDSAEYF.

The genes are TRBV12-5 and TRBJ2-2; 7 bases agree with TRBD1. The CDR3 covers 12 residues. CDR1 and CDR2 (germline): LGHNT, FRNRAP. V lost 5 bases, J lost 6 bases, and 0 bases stayed unmatched. The CDR3 reads CASGQGAGELFF. Written as DNA, the CDR3 is TGTGCTAGTGGTCAGGGGGCCGGGGAGCTGTTTTTT.

The chain recombines TRBV28 with TRBJ2-7, with 7 positions matching TRBD1. CDR3 length: 13 amino acids. Germline trimming cut 3 bases from V and 6 bases from J; bases unmatched to any gene: 5. Germline values: CDR1 MDHEN, CDR2 SYDVKM. CDR3 sequence (DNA): TGTGCCAGCAGTTTGGGGCCAGGGGGCGAGCAGTACTTC. This encodes CASSLGPGGEQYF.

As DNA, the CDR3 is TGTGCCAGCAGTACCTGGACAGGGGGCGCCGGACTCTACACCTTC. Translated, it gives CASSTWTGGAGLYTF. V is TRBV2 and J is TRBJ1-2; 11 bases are a match to TRBD1. The CDR3 is 15 amino acids. The ends lost 5 bases at V and 10 bases at J; junction bases unmatched: 12. Germline CDR1 is SNHLY and CDR2 is FYNNEI.